Reported below is one T cell receptor beta chain. The naive gate required viable CD3+CD4+ or CD3+CD8+ cells with CCR7+CD45RA+CD45RO-CD95-CD27+CD28+ phenotype. The sample comes from a study of T cells after posttransplantation cyclophosphamide. Libraries were prepared by immunoSEQ multiplex PCR; TCRdb keeps only in-frame clonotypes and omits some of them. The table records about 22,000 clones, around 98% of them present only once. CDR3 length: 15 amino acids. From germline, CDR1 is MGHDK and CDR2 SYGVNS. V gave up 8 bases and J gave up 2 bases, with 17 bases separating them. V gene TRBV25-1 combines with J gene TRBJ2-3, with D perhaps TRBD2 (6 bases). Sequenced: naive CD4+ T cells sorted from PBMCs. The sequence was obtained from a man in his forties or fifties in good health, CMV-negative, and a related stem cell transplant donor. The CDR3 region has the DNA TGTGCCAGCTCAAGCCAGCGGGCGATCACAGATACGCAGTATTTT. Amino acids: CASSSQRAITDTQYF.